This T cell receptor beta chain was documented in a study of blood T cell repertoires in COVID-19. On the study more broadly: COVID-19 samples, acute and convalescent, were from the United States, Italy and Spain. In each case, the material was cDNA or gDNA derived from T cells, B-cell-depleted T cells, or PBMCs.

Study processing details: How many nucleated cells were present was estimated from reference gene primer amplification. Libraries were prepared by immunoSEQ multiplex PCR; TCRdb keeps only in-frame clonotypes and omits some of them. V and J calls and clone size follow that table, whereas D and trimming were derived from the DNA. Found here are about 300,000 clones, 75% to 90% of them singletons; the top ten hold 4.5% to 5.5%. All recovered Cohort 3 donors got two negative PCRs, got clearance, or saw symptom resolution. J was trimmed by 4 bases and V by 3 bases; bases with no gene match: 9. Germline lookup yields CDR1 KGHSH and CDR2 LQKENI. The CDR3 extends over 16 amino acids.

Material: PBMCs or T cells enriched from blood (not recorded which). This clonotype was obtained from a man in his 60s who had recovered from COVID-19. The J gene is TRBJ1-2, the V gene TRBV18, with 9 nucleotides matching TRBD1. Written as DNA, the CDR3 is TGTGCCAGCTCACCTGGAGGGACAGGGAAGTTCTATGGCTACACCTTC. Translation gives CASSPGGTGKFYGYTF.